This is a list of T cell receptor beta chains from one sample in a study of T cells in Graves' hyperthyroidism and ophthalmopathy. TCRdb itself ran the multiplex PCR reads through MiXCR, one entry per CDR3 protein. Of some 560,000 distinct CDR3 sequences listed, 15% to 17% are singletons. The sample taken for sequencing was blood. These receptors were collected from a woman aged 30 to 39 with Graves' hyperthyroidism. CDR3s include the opening cysteine and the closing phenylalanine or tryptophan. D genes are given only for firm matches. Clone size is stated in some rows and not others, as once, few, many or a class when expanded.

size	J	V	D	CDR3	DNA
few	TRBJ2-1	TRBV6-1	.	CASSEALAGEQFF	TGTGCCAGCAGTGAAGCGCTTGCGGGTGAGCAGTTCTTC
many	TRBJ2-7	TRBV16	.	CASSQSRRKGPYEQYF	TGTGCCAGCAGCCAATCAAGGCGTAAAGGGCCCTACGAGCAGTACTTC
many	TRBJ1-1	TRBV11-2	TRBD1	CASSLRAGGILNTEAFF	TGTGCCAGCAGCTTAAGGGCAGGGGGTATCCTAAACACTGAAGCTTTCTTT
few	TRBJ2-2	TRBV12-3/TRBV12-4	.	CASTVTGELFF	TGTGCCAGCACCGTAACCGGGGAGCTGTTTTTT
.	TRBJ2-7	TRBV24-1	TRBD1	CATDRGIYEQYF	TGTGCCACCGACAGGGGGATCTACGAGCAGTACTTC
.	TRBJ1-2	TRBV5-8	.	CASSFGLLGYTF	TGTGCCAGCAGCTTTGGATTACTTGGCTACACCTTC
many	TRBJ2-5	TRBV28	.	CASRTSGLKGTQYF	TGTGCCAGCAGAACCTCGGGACTTAAGGGGACCCAGTACTTC
few	TRBJ1-5	TRBV20-1	.	CSAIPGVGNQPQHF	TGCAGTGCTATCCCAGGGGTGGGCAATCAGCCCCAGCATTTT
.	TRBJ2-5	TRBV9	TRBD2	CASSVEGAGGGKTQYF	TGTGCCAGCAGCGTAGAAGGAGCGGGGGGTGGAAAGACCCAGTACTTC
.	TRBJ2-4	TRBV20-1	.	CSARQQGSLENIQYF	TGCAGTGCTAGGCAACAGGGTAGCCTTGAGAACATTCAGTACTTC
many	TRBJ1-1	TRBV5-1	TRBD1	CASSLRDSVNTEAFF	TGCGCCAGCAGCCTCCGGGACAGCGTGAACACTGAAGCTTTCTTT
.	TRBJ2-3	TRBV24-1	.	CATSDFGRGGRASTDTQYF	TGTGCCACCAGTGATTTTGGCCGTGGGGGGAGAGCTAGCACAGATACGCAGTATTTT
many	TRBJ2-7	TRBV12-3/TRBV12-4	TRBD1	CASSPGQGGYYEQYF	TGTGCCAGCAGTCCTGGACAGGGCGGATACTACGAGCAGTACTTC
.	TRBJ2-1	TRBV9	TRBD2	CASSAPGTSVGEQFF	TGTGCCAGCAGCGCCCCCGGGACTAGCGTTGGTGAGCAGTTCTTC
many	TRBJ1-2	TRBV12-3/TRBV12-4	.	CASSLMQAHGYTF	TGTGCCAGCAGTTTGATGCAGGCTCATGGCTACACCTTC
.	TRBJ2-6	TRBV18	.	CASSPRRAGANVLTF	TGTGCCAGCTCACCAAGGCGGGCTGGGGCCAACGTCCTGACTTTC
many	TRBJ2-3	TRBV28	.	CASSFPMGGVDPDTQYF	TGTGCCAGCAGTTTTCCCATGGGCGGAGTGGATCCAGATACGCAGTATTTT
few	TRBJ2-5	TRBV7-9	.	CASSPLGEGGFETQYF	TGTGCCAGCAGCCCCCTGGGGGAGGGGGGATTCGAGACCCAGTACTTC
many	TRBJ2-7	TRBV5-5	TRBD1	CASSLSRGPLYEQYF	TGTGCCAGCAGCCTCTCCAGGGGGCCCCTCTACGAGCAGTACTTC
many	TRBJ2-1	TRBV12-3/TRBV12-4	.	CASSFEYEQFF	TGTGCCAGCAGTTTCGAATATGAGCAGTTCTTC
few	TRBJ1-5	TRBV5-6	.	CASSFRTGKDNQPQHF	TGTGCCAGCAGCTTTAGAACAGGGAAGGACAATCAGCCCCAGCATTTT
many	TRBJ1-5	TRBV20-1	.	CSARRGVNQPQHF	TGCAGTGCTAGGAGGGGGGTCAATCAGCCCCAGCATTTT